A single sample gave rise to the 21 T cell receptor beta chains below, sequenced in a study of technical replicates of blood from a few donors. The method was immunoSEQ multiplex PCR; TCRdb's version includes in-frame clones alone and lacks a portion of them. The table lists 60,000 to 90,000 clones, 95% to 98% of them singletons. What was sequenced was T cells isolated from PBMCs. The receptors here all came from a human donor in good health.

The CDR3 spells CASSLWTSGSSYNEQFF. Written as DNA, the CDR3 is TGTGCCAGCTCTCTCTGGACTAGCGGGAGTTCCTACAATGAGCAGTTCTTC. The rearrangement links TRBV18 to TRBJ2-1; 13 bases align to TRBD2. This CDR3 region has 17 residues. Germline CDR1 KGHSH, CDR2 LQKENI. Losses at the gene ends were 6 bases for V and 1 base for J; bases not matched to a gene: 6.

This chain uses TRBV10-1 with TRBJ2-1, with 9 bases lining up with TRBD1. The J segment lost 8 bases and the V segment lost 2 bases, leaving 4 bases of the junction unmatched. Germline values: CDR1 WNHNN, CDR2 SYGVQD (reference sequence). This CDR3 contains 14 residues. The CDR3 DNA sequence: TGCGCCAGCAGTGAGCGCAGGACAGGGGATGAGCAGTTCTTC. Translating it yields CASSERRTGDEQFF.

The chain is built from TRBV7-3 and TRBJ2-1; TRBD2 is a possible D gene (6 bases). Per germline, CDR1 SGHTA and CDR2 FQGTGA. V shed 5 bases and J shed 6 bases, with 8 bases lying between them. The CDR3 is 12 residues long. The CDR3 here is CASSLSGNEQFF. CDR3 sequence (DNA): TGTGCCAGCAGCCTTAGCGGCAATGAGCAGTTCTTC.

The chain recombines TRBV2 with TRBJ2-1; 10 bases are shared with TRBD2. The germline gives CDR1 SNHLY, CDR2 FYNNEI. Unmatched junction bases numbered 8, after V lost 9 bases and J lost 0 bases. This CDR3 contains 16 residues. DNA of the CDR3: TGTGCCAGACTACAGGGACTAGCGAGCTCCTACAATGAGCAGTTCTTC. Translated: CARLQGLASSYNEQFF.

The chain links TRBV11-3 to TRBJ2-1; no reliable D call. Trimming removed 3 bases from V and 0 bases from J, with 9 bases in between. The CDR3 covers 15 residues. Germline CDR1 is SGHNT and CDR2 is YENEEA. CDR3 loop: CASSFGGISYNEQFF. In DNA, the CDR3 is TGTGCCAGCAGCTTCGGCGGAATCTCCTACAATGAGCAGTTCTTC.

This clone appeared a single time. This chain uses TRBV28 with TRBJ1-5; 11 nucleotides match TRBD1. V lost 6 bases, J lost 4 bases, and 8 bases stayed unmatched. The CDR3 has 16 amino acids. Germline V gene lookup returns CDR1 MDHEN and CDR2 SYDVKM. CDR3 in amino acids: CASSSGTGGWNQPQHF. CDR3 DNA sequence: TGTGCCAGCAGCTCCGGGACAGGGGGTTGGAATCAGCCCCAGCATTTT.

This chain joins TRBV4-3 and TRBJ2-7, with 8 bases that match TRBD2. The CDR3 runs to 16 residues. Trimming at V came to 0 bases and at J to 1 base, leaving 5 bases not matched to a gene. CDR1 and CDR2 from the germline V gene are LGHNA and YSLEER. CDR3 amino acids: CASSQDRLAGSYEQYF. The CDR3 region has the DNA TGCGCCAGCAGCCAAGATAGGCTAGCGGGTTCCTACGAGCAGTACTTC.

The J gene is TRBJ2-7, the V gene TRBV19; the match to TRBD2 covers 13 bases. Germline CDR1 and CDR2: LNHDA and SQIVND (reference sequence). The CDR3 sequence is 16 residues long. With V trimmed by 6 bases and J by 4 bases, 9 bases remained unmatched. The CDR3 nucleotides are TGTGCCAGTAGCCCAACCCCGGGACTAGCGGGATACGAGCAGTACTTC. Translating gives CASSPTPGLAGYEQYF.

The V gene is TRBV2, the J gene TRBJ2-3; 10 nucleotides line up with TRBD1. The CDR3 loop spans 16 amino acids. Germline CDR1 and CDR2: SNHLY and FYNNEI. V dropped 6 bases and J dropped 5; count of bases not matched to a gene: 11. The CDR3 sequence: CASRQWTGGEGDTQYF. CDR3 DNA sequence: TGTGCCAGCAGACAATGGACAGGGGGGGAAGGAGATACGCAGTATTTT.

The chain carries TRBV13 and TRBJ1-4; D might be TRBD1 (5 bases). The V gene's germline CDR1 is PRHDT and CDR2 FYEKMQ (reference sequence). This CDR3 has 15 amino acids. The ends were cut back, 5 bases at V and 6 bases at J, with 16 bases in the middle. CDR3 in DNA: TGTGCCAGCAGCCCGGCAGGGAGGAAGGATGAAAAACTGTTTTTT. Translated, it gives CASSPAGRKDEKLFF.

The V and J genes are TRBV7-3 and TRBJ1-1; 8 positions match TRBD1. The junction had 3 bases not matched to a gene; V was cut back by 4 bases and J by 5 bases. The length of the CDR3 is 13 residues. Germline V gene sequence: CDR1 SGHTA, CDR2 FQGTGA. The CDR3 DNA reads as TGTGCCAGCAGCTCGCAGGGGGCAACTGAAGCTTTCTTT. Translating it yields CASSSQGATEAFF.

V usage is TRBV13 and J usage is TRBJ2-6; the D gene is possibly TRBD2 (5 bases). Germline CDR1 is PRHDT and CDR2 is FYEKMQ (reference sequence). The CDR3 loop spans 17 amino acids. V was shortened by 1 base and J by 0 bases, with 10 bases between the two germline ends. The CDR3 sequence is CASSLEAASSGANVLTF. The DNA of the CDR3 is TGTGCCAGCAGCTTAGAAGCGGCGAGCTCTGGGGCCAACGTCCTGACTTTC.

The V call is TRBV13, the J call TRBJ2-1; perhaps TRBD2 as D (5 bases). Germline CDR1 PRHDT, CDR2 FYEKMQ (reference sequence). Trimming took 4 bases from V and 0 from J, leaving 7 bases between them. This CDR3 spans 14 amino acids. This chain's CDR3 is CASSSTSSYNEQFF. In DNA form, the CDR3 reads TGTGCCAGCAGCTCTACTAGCTCCTACAATGAGCAGTTCTTC.

For this clone: At one boundary the junction diverges from the germline segment, which might be a read error. The chain links TRBV4-1 to TRBJ2-3; 12 bases align to TRBD2. CDR3 length: 16 amino acids. Looked up from germline, CDR1 is MGHRA and CDR2 is YSYEKL. CDR3 DNA: TGCGCCAGCAGCCAAGTGACTAGCGGGAGCAAAGATACGCAGTATTTT. Translating gives CASSQVTSGSKDTQYF.

The CDR3 sequence is CASSLLAGDNEQFF. For the CDR3, the DNA is TGTGCCAGCAGCTTACTAGCGGGGGACAATGAGCAGTTCTTC. The chain joins TRBV7-2 to TRBJ2-1; the match to TRBD2 covers 10 bases. Germline CDR1 reads SGHTA; CDR2 reads FQGNSA. Trimming removed 2 bases from V and 5 bases from J; junction bases left unmatched: 0. This CDR3 has 14 amino acids.

The chain is built from TRBV7-3 and TRBJ1-1; weak D call: TRBD1 (5 bases). Germline CDR1 is SGHTA and CDR2 is FQGTGA. The CDR3 consists of 13 residues. V lost 4 bases to trimming and J lost 5 bases, with 11 bases between them. The CDR3 nucleotides read TGTGCCAGCAGCTATCAGCCAGGGACTGAAGCTTTCTTT. Its translation: CASSYQPGTEAFF.

CDR3 sequence reads: CASSYSRQSTDTQYF. CDR3 nucleotides: TGTGCCAGCAGTTACTCGAGGCAGAGCACAGATACGCAGTATTTT. The gene calls are TRBV6-5 and TRBJ2-3, with D uncertain. Trimming took off 0 bases at V and 0 bases at J, with 7 bases between the two ends. The CDR3 runs to 15 residues. In germline, CDR1 is MNHEY, CDR2 SVGAGI.

The chain employs TRBV9 and TRBJ2-1, with a possible D match to TRBD1 (6 bases). V lost 5 bases to trimming and J lost 0 bases, with 15 bases between them. CDR3 length: 16 residues. Germline values: CDR1 SGDLS, CDR2 YYNGEE. The CDR3 nucleotides read TGTGCCAGCAGTAACTTGGCGGACAGCTCCTACAATGAGCAGTTCTTC. Protein: CASSNLADSSYNEQFF.

This CDR3 is CASLQGAGEKLFF. Here the CDR3 DNA reads TGTGCCAGCCTTCAGGGGGCGGGTGAAAAACTGTTTTTT. This chain links TRBV7-8 with TRBJ1-4; 8 bases line up with TRBD1. V lost 8 bases to trimming and J lost 7 bases; unmatched junction nucleotides: 6. CDR3 size: 13 residues. CDR1 is SGHVS and CDR2 is FQNEAQ in the germline V gene.

J is TRBJ2-7 and V is TRBV11-2; TRBD2 matches 10 bases. The CDR3 is made up of 16 amino acids. The V gene end was trimmed by 4 bases and the J gene end by 3 bases; junction bases not matched to a gene: 9. Per the germline V gene, CDR1 is SGHAT and CDR2 is FQNNGV. CDR3 DNA sequence: TGTGCCAGCAGCTCTACTAGCGGGATACGTCACTACGAGCAGTACTTC. Translation gives CASSSTSGIRHYEQYF. Full variable domain (outside the CDR3, taken from reference TRBV11-2 and TRBJ2-7): EAGVAQSPRYKIIEKRQSVAFWCNPISGHATLYWYQQILGQGPKLLIQFQNNGVVDDSQLPKDRFSAERLKGVDSTLKIQPAKLEDSAVYLCASSSTSGIRHYEQYFGPGTRLTVT.

The V and J genes are TRBV14 and TRBJ2-6; possible D gene TRBD2, 6 bases. This CDR3 comprises 15 residues. Germline V lookup: CDR1 SGHDN, CDR2 FVKESK. V was pared by 6 bases and J by 1 base, with 10 bases between. CDR3 in DNA: TGTGCCAGCAGACCGGCGGGGTCTGGGGCCAACGTCCTGACTTTC. Residues: CASRPAGSGANVLTF. Full variable domain (remainder filled in from reference TRBV14 and TRBJ2-6): EAGVTQFPSHSVIEKGQTVTLRCDPISGHDNLYWYRRVMGKEIKFLLHFVKESKQDESGMPNNRFLAERTGGTYSTLKVQPAELEDSGVYFCASRPAGSGANVLTFGAGSRLTVL.